This TCR beta chain was sequenced for a study of T cell clones after liver transplantation. V dropped 6 bases and J dropped 6 bases, with 14 bases sitting between them. The germline V gene has CDR1 LNHDA and CDR2 SQIVND (reference sequence). CDR3 size: 13 residues. Sequencing was performed with immunoSEQ multiplex PCR; in TCRdb, only in-frame clones are kept and a portion is missing. The data show some 110,000 clones, 90% seen once. The chain employs TRBV19 and TRBJ1-1; no clear D. Sequencing was performed on CD4+ T cells from blood, taken 12 months after liver transplant. The TCR sequence derives from a human patient who received a liver transplant. The graft donor may have contributed some T cells. The CDR3 DNA follows: TGTGCCAGTAGCCTCCTATCCAAGGCTGAAGCTTTCTTT. Protein sequence: CASSLLSKAEAFF.